Detailed here is one TCR beta chain. Enrolled through a virtual design, the participants were between roughly 18 and 90 years of age and came from 24 US areas. The study assigned cohorts using participant-reported clinical history. Trimming took 0 bases from V and 7 from J; bases not matched to a gene: 7. The CDR3 loop spans 15 amino acids. CDR1 is SGHRS and CDR2 is YFSETQ in the germline V gene. The record originates from a study of blood T cell repertoires in COVID-19. Across the study: The cDNA or gDNA used as material had been derived from T cells, B-cell-depleted T cells, or PBMCs.

In the source study's methods: Reference gene primers were amplified, and this amplification served to estimate nucleated cell counts. Some clones are missing from TCRdb's copy, which holds only in-frame ones; the method was immunoSEQ multiplex PCR. That table supplies the V and J calls and clone size; D and trimming were determined from the DNA. This table has about 270,000 clones, 65% to 90% appearing once. The sequencing sample was made of PBMCs or T cells enriched from blood (not recorded which). This TCR was sampled from a woman aged 50 to 60 with acute COVID-19. The chain carries TRBV5-1 and TRBJ1-3; 7 bases fit TRBD1. In DNA, the CDR3 is TGCGCCAGCAGCTTGGCTGGGACAGAGGGTAACACCATATATTTT. Residues: CASSLAGTEGNTIYF.